This TCR beta chain was recovered during a study of shared clonotypes between healthy human individuals (dated by TCRdb to 2020 to 2022). Broadly, across the study: A few men and two women, aged 18 to 49 years, made up the cohort. For each donor, CD4 naive and CD4 memory were each run on three plates, CD8 naive on two plates, and CD8 memory on one plate. To increase sequencing depth and limit assay-specific biases, TCR repertoire library preparation and sequencing were carried out by different laboratories using diverse techniques. To estimate repertoire size and how much clonotype sharing occurs between individuals, the study deeply sequenced the blood TCR repertoires of five healthy adults. Each donor's leukapheresis produced roughly between roughly 0.94 and 9.5 billion PBMCs. Results the study describes overall, beyond this receptor: Rarefaction of sorted-subset datasets indicated incomplete sequencing despite the large sequencing depth. Pairwise subsampling indicated that sequencing depth was expected to affect the degree of clonotype sharing among donors. The genetic and exposure-history diversity represented was limited by the small number of donors. Compared with non-shared clonotypes, the clonotypes found in all four sorted-subset donors had higher generation probabilities. Estimated clonotype richness was generally larger for naive than for memory subsets. Sampling was limited to blood, and TCR repertoires in tissue likely differ from TCR repertoires in blood. When a handful of donors were compared, the shared fraction of clonotypes was roughly 5% for naive CD4, about 4% for naive CD8, 2.3% for memory CD4, and around 0.4% for memory CD8.

Donors were healthy HIV-negative adults with no recently reported acute infections or vaccinations. All donors were Caucasian adults living in Nashville, Tennessee, USA. CD4+ T cells were enriched by magnetic negative selection, after which naive cells were positively selected on CD45RA and the negative fraction was taken as the memory subset. After blood collection by leukapheresis, PBMCs were isolated using Ficoll-Histopaque density gradient centrifugation and then cryopreserved in the vapor phase of liquid nitrogen. Purity and quantity of every magnetically sorted T cell population were checked by analytical flow cytometry. Genomic DNA was isolated from every sorted fraction and measured by UV absorbance on a Nanodrop 2000c. Of note for this clone: Its antigen remains undetermined. One base away there is no much larger clone; base qualities are not given.

TCR CDR3 regions were amplified from genomic DNA by multiplex PCR using the deep immunoSEQ assay. Extracted genomic DNA from each cell subset was spread evenly across all wells of several immunoSEQ 96-well plates, with each plate serving as a replicate. Each replicate PCR for sorted subsets received 150 to 250 ng genomic DNA, equal to tens of thousands of T cell genomes. Purified libraries were quantified with a Qubit 3.0 fluorometer, sized on a Bioanalyzer 2100, and re-quantified with the KAPA Library Quantification kit. Every immunoSEQ 96-well plate was sequenced on a dedicated single-read 150-cycle Illumina NextSeq 550 flow cell. The study's processing was this. The immunoSEQ output contained only junctional sequences without quality scores, so filtering could not match that applied to full-length reads. Sequences were annotated with PyIR, a Python wrapper for IgBLAST v1.9, and V/J genes and CDR3 were assigned using IMGT germline references. Reads were filtered out if the reads had weak V/J assignments (E-value above 1e-6), no CDR3, stop codons, out-of-frame junctions, or ambiguous translated residues. V3J clonotypes were defined by identical inferred V gene, J gene, and CDR3 amino acid sequence. The percentage overlap between two repertoires was calculated by dividing the number of shared unique clonotypes by the size of the smaller repertoire. Three approaches were used to assess repertoire richness: RTK rarefaction, the Chao1 estimator, and Recon v2.1 estimates of unobserved clonotypes. Generation probabilities for all TCRbeta clonotypes obtained by the gDNA method from four donors were computed using OLGA. TCRdb obtained this table from immuneACCESS and retained in-frame rearrangements with V and J assigned. These tables miss some clones; where compared with another copy, unresolved V genes account for less than half of the shortfall, and the remainder is unexplained. That table gives V, J and clone size, and the DNA gave D and trimming. For this sample the table gives approximately 1,000,000 clones, of which around 78% were detected only once. More than 0.5% of the sample is taken by the ten largest.

V is shortened by 4 bases, J by 3 bases, and the region joining them spans 13 bases. CDR1 MNHEY and CDR2 SVGAGI are derived from the germline V gene. The CDR3 measures 15 amino acids from cysteine to phenylalanine. Just CDR3 DNA is preserved here, 45 bases in frame from base 1. Sequencing was performed on memory CD4+ T cells from PBMCs. The label giving this sample's cell subset or site can be read as: CD45RA-negative fraction. The chain employs TRBV6-5 and TRBJ1-3; no confident D gene assignment can be made. The TCR was taken from a man between 18 and 29 years old in good health. Some clones in this sample may be carry-over from other donors' samples. The CDR3 corresponds to CASSSQYADGNTIYF. The bases read TGTGCCAGCAGTTCACAGTATGCCGATGGAAACACCATATATTTT.